These 25 T cell receptor beta chains share one sample of origin, sequenced in a study of T cell responses to AZD1222 COVID-19 vaccine. Assay used: immunoSEQ multiplex PCR; TCRdb lists only in-frame clones, some missing. In the table there are about 180,000 clones, just over 85% of which are singletons. The starting material was peripheral blood, obtained 28 days after the second AZD1222 dose. The receptors come from an adult who received the AZD1222 COVID-19 vaccine.

Here the CDR3 DNA reads TGTGCCAGTTTCCGACTAGCGGGGCGAGAGACCCAGTACTTC. The encoded protein is CASFRLAGRETQYF. The chain employs TRBV7-8 and TRBJ2-5; 11 bases match TRBD2. This CDR3 is 14 amino acids long. Unmatched junction bases numbered 7, after V lost 9 bases and J lost 4 bases. Looked up from germline, CDR1 is SGHVS and CDR2 is FQNEAQ.

The chain has TRBV4-2 and TRBJ2-6, with 8 bases identical to TRBD1. The CDR3 is 16 residues long. V was pared by 4 bases and J by 1 base, with 3 bases of the junction left unmatched. Germline CDR1 reads LGHNA; CDR2 reads YNFKEQ. DNA for the CDR3: TGTGCCAGCAGCCCCCGGGACAGGTCTGGGGCCAACGTCCTGACTTTC. Translating it yields CASSPRDRSGANVLTF.

The genes are TRBV19 and TRBJ2-5, with 9 nucleotides matching TRBD1. Trimming removed 5 bases from V and 5 bases from J; junction bases left unmatched: 9. Germline-derived CDR1 and CDR2 are LNHDA and SQIVND (reference sequence). The CDR3 loop spans 15 amino acids. This CDR3 is CASSFRDRAPETQYF. DNA for the CDR3: TGTGCCAGTAGTTTCCGGGACAGGGCTCCTGAGACCCAGTACTTC.

This chain uses TRBV9 with TRBJ2-2; 9 nucleotides match TRBD1. This CDR3 comprises 15 residues. The V segment lost 4 bases and the J segment 7 bases; nucleotides outside the gene matches: 8. Germline CDR1 is SGDLS and CDR2 is YYNGEE. The CDR3 bases are TGTGCCAGCAGCCCGGGGACAGGGTCGGGCGGGGAGCTGTTTTTT. Translating it yields CASSPGTGSGGELFF.

The genes are TRBV19 and TRBJ1-5; D not resolved. V lost 0 bases and J 5 bases, leaving 8 bases between the germline ends. CDR3 length: 14 amino acids. The germline gives CDR1 LNHDA, CDR2 SQIVND (reference sequence). This CDR3 is CASSIDRADQPQHF. CDR3 bases: TGTGCCAGTAGTATAGATCGGGCCGATCAGCCCCAGCATTTT.

This rearrangement joins TRBV30 to TRBJ2-7; D is possibly TRBD1 (6 bases). Germline CDR1 is GTSNPN and CDR2 is SVGIG (reference sequence). The CDR3 loop spans 16 amino acids. Trimming shortened V by 0 bases and J by 3 bases, and 18 bases separated the two germline ends. The CDR3 reads CAWSVLVPPGDYEQYF. The DNA of the CDR3 is TGTGCCTGGAGTGTACTCGTTCCACCAGGGGACTACGAGCAGTACTTC.

The V call is TRBV6-5, the J call TRBJ2-7, with TRBD1 identical over 8 bases. V lost 5 bases to trimming and J lost 1 base; unmatched junction nucleotides: 7. This CDR3 comprises 15 residues. Germline V gives CDR1 MNHEY, CDR2 SVGAGI. CDR3 nucleotide sequence: TGTGCCAGCAGTCTAAACAGGGGGATATCCTACGAGCAGTACTTC. It is translated as CASSLNRGISYEQYF.

This clone has a single count. The chain uses TRBV28 and TRBJ2-5; TRBD1 aligns across 7 bases. The CDR3 contains 18 residues. The germline V gene has CDR1 MDHEN and CDR2 SYDVKM. The ends lost 3 bases at V and 3 bases at J; junction bases unmatched: 16. The CDR3 sequence: CASSLTGNTGTEEETQYF. The CDR3 DNA sequence: TGTGCCAGCAGTTTGACCGGAAATACCGGGACAGAGGAAGAGACCCAGTACTTC. The whole variable domain, filled in from reference TRBV28 and TRBJ2-5, reads DVKVTQSSRYLVKRTGEKVFLECVQDMDHENMFWYRQDPGLGLRLIYFSYDVKMKEKGDIPEGYSVSREKKERFSLILESASTNQTSMYLCASSLTGNTGTEEETQYFGPGTRLLVL.

In its sample, this clone was seen a few times. The chain uses TRBV30 and TRBJ1-2; 7 nucleotides agree with TRBD1. V was clipped by 1 base and J by 5 bases; unmatched bases: 4. The CDR3 loop spans 13 amino acids. In germline, CDR1 is GTSNPN, CDR2 SVGIG (reference sequence). Here the CDR3 reads CAWSEQGWYGYTF. The CDR3 DNA is TGTGCCTGGAGTGAACAGGGGTGGTATGGCTACACCTTC.

Here the CDR3 reads CASSALEGSNTEAFF. The CDR3 DNA is TGTGCCAGCAGTGCCTTAGAGGGGTCGAACACTGAAGCTTTCTTT. This chain joins TRBV2 and TRBJ1-1, with D maybe TRBD1 (5 bases). The CDR3 is 15 amino acids. Trimming cost V 4 bases and J 1 base, with 13 bases left between them. Germline V gene data show CDR1 as SNHLY and CDR2 as FYNNEI.

The V gene is TRBV6-1, the J gene TRBJ1-2; the match to TRBD1 covers 9 bases. The germline gives CDR1 MNHNS, CDR2 SASEGT. The CDR3 spans 15 residues. The ends lost 5 bases at V and 7 bases at J; junction bases unmatched: 11. The CDR3 nucleotides read TGTGCCAGCAGTCTTATAACAGGGGGCGCTTCTGGCTACACCTTC. Amino acids: CASSLITGGASGYTF.

The rearrangement links TRBV5-5 to TRBJ2-3; D is unclear. The CDR3 has 13 residues. V was pared by 3 bases and J by 2 bases, with 7 bases between. CDR1 and CDR2 from the germline V gene are SGHKS and YYEKEE (reference sequence). CDR3 amino acids: CASSSFPTDTQYF. Here the CDR3 DNA reads TGTGCCAGCAGCTCATTTCCCACAGATACGCAGTATTTT.

The rearrangement uses TRBV5-1 and TRBJ2-7; a weak D match, TRBD1 (6 bases). From germline, CDR1 is SGHRS and CDR2 YFSETQ. The CDR3 spans 12 residues. Trimming removed 4 bases from V and 6 bases from J, with 11 bases in between. CDR3 sequence (DNA): TGCGCCAGCAGCACTACAGGGACCGAGCAGTACTTC. It specifies CASSTTGTEQYF.

This clone has only one observation. The chain carries TRBV9 and TRBJ1-2, with D uncertain. The CDR3 consists of 12 residues. Germline V gene lookup returns CDR1 SGDLS and CDR2 YYNGEE. Trimming left V 0 bases short and J 14 bases short, with 14 bases between. CDR3 loop: CASSVASRMITF. DNA for the CDR3: TGTGCCAGCAGCGTAGCGAGTCGGATGATAACCTTC.

The rearrangement links TRBV9 to TRBJ2-7; D gene unclear. Trimming removed 3 bases from V and 3 bases from J, with 4 bases in between. CDR1 is SGDLS, CDR2 YYNGEE, per germline. The length of the CDR3 is 11 residues. CDR3: CASSALYEQYF. The CDR3 DNA reads as TGTGCCAGCAGCGCCCTCTACGAGCAGTACTTC.

The CDR3 is CAWSGGKIYTF. The CDR3 nucleotides read TGTGCCTGGAGTGGGGGGAAAATCTACACCTTC. The chain employs TRBV30 and TRBJ1-2; weak D call: TRBD1 (5 bases). The CDR3 runs to 11 residues. The germline CDR1 and CDR2 sequences are GTSNPN and SVGIG (reference sequence). V was clipped by 1 base and J by 10 bases, with 10 bases between them.

The chain links TRBV6-1 to TRBJ2-1; no clear D gene. This CDR3 has 13 amino acids. Trimming cost V 2 bases and J 6 bases, with 8 bases left between them. Germline V gene sequence: CDR1 MNHNS, CDR2 SASEGT. The CDR3 spells CASSELRSNEQFF. The CDR3 DNA sequence: TGTGCCAGCAGTGAACTTAGGAGCAATGAGCAGTTCTTC.

This sequence joins TRBV28 and TRBJ2-7; the match to TRBD1 covers 8 bases. The V gene's germline CDR1 is MDHEN and CDR2 SYDVKM. The CDR3 is 12 amino acids. V shed 8 bases and J 2 bases; nucleotides not matched to a gene: 2. In DNA, the CDR3 is TGTGCCAGCGGGACAGGCCCCTACGAGCAGTACTTC. Its protein is CASGTGPYEQYF.

The J gene is TRBJ1-1, the V gene TRBV5-4; D is perhaps TRBD1 (5 bases). Deletions cut 2 bases from V and 2 bases from J, with 7 bases between. The length of the CDR3 is 13 residues. Germline V lookup: CDR1 SGHNT, CDR2 YYREEE (reference sequence). The CDR3 is CASSFQGNTEAFF. CDR3 nucleotides: TGTGCCAGCAGCTTCCAGGGTAACACTGAAGCTTTCTTT.

V usage is TRBV30 and J usage is TRBJ1-2, with D hard to call. This CDR3 contains 12 residues. CDR1 GTSNPN and CDR2 SVGIG come from the germline V gene (reference sequence). The V gene lost 5 bases and the J gene lost 8 bases, with 15 bases spanning the gap. The CDR3 nucleotides are TGTGCCTGGGCCAGAGACCCCTTGGGCTACACCTTC. Its translation: CAWARDPLGYTF. Full variable domain (rest looked up from reference TRBV30 and TRBJ1-2): SQTIHQWPATLVQPVGSPLSLECTVEGTSNPNLYWYRQAAGRGLQLLFYSVGIGQISSEVPQNLSASRPQDRQFILSSKKLLLSDSGFYLCAWARDPLGYTFGSGTRLTVV.

This chain connects TRBV19 to TRBJ2-1; D gene uncertain. The V gene lost 5 bases and the J gene lost 7 bases, with 12 bases spanning the gap. Germline V gene lookup returns CDR1 LNHDA and CDR2 SQIVND (reference sequence). CDR3 length equals 13 residues. CDR3 coding DNA: TGTGCCAGTAGTGTATACCAGAAGAATGAGCAGTTCTTC. Amino acids: CASSVYQKNEQFF.

This rearrangement joins TRBV29-1 to TRBJ1-1; D remains unclear. Germline V CDR1 and CDR2: SQVTM, ANQGSEA. Trimming shortened V by 5 bases and J by 1 base, and 11 bases separated the two germline ends. This CDR3 contains 13 residues. DNA of the CDR3: TGCAGCGTTCTGGTCACCCAGAACACTGAAGCTTTCTTT. As protein: CSVLVTQNTEAFF. Full variable domain (remainder filled in from reference TRBV29-1 and TRBJ1-1): SAVISQKPSRDICQRGTSLTIQCQVDSQVTMMFWYRQQPGQSLTLIATANQGSEATYESGFVIDKFPISRPNLTFSTLTVSNMSPEDSSIYLCSVLVTQNTEAFFGQGTRLTVV.

J is TRBJ2-2 and V is TRBV18, with a possible D match to TRBD2 (6 bases). Trimming cost V 4 bases and J 5 bases, with 8 bases left between them. Germline lookup yields CDR1 KGHSH and CDR2 LQKENI. The CDR3 is 13 residues long. The CDR3 spells CASSREDTGELFF. CDR3 sequence (DNA): TGTGCCAGCTCACGGGAGGATACCGGGGAGCTGTTTTTT.

The chain joins TRBV19 to TRBJ1-1; no clear D. The CDR3 length is 14 residues. The ends were cut back, 2 bases at V and 6 bases at J, with 13 bases in the middle. Germline loops: CDR1 LNHDA, CDR2 SQIVND (reference sequence). CDR3 DNA: TGTGCCAGTAGTATATTCAATGAGACTCCTGAAGCTTTCTTT. It yields the protein CASSIFNETPEAFF.

The rearrangement links TRBV28 to TRBJ1-3; the D is unclear. Germline CDR1 reads MDHEN; CDR2 reads SYDVKM. Trimming left V 8 bases short and J 7 bases short, with 18 bases between. The length of the CDR3 is 14 residues. CDR3 DNA sequence: TGTGCCAGCCACTCACCCTCGCCGGGGAACACCATATATTTT. Translated, it gives CASHSPSPGNTIYF. Variable domain in full (rest from reference TRBV28 and TRBJ1-3): DVKVTQSSRYLVKRTGEKVFLECVQDMDHENMFWYRQDPGLGLRLIYFSYDVKMKEKGDIPEGYSVSREKKERFSLILESASTNQTSMYLCASHSPSPGNTIYFGEGSWLTVV.